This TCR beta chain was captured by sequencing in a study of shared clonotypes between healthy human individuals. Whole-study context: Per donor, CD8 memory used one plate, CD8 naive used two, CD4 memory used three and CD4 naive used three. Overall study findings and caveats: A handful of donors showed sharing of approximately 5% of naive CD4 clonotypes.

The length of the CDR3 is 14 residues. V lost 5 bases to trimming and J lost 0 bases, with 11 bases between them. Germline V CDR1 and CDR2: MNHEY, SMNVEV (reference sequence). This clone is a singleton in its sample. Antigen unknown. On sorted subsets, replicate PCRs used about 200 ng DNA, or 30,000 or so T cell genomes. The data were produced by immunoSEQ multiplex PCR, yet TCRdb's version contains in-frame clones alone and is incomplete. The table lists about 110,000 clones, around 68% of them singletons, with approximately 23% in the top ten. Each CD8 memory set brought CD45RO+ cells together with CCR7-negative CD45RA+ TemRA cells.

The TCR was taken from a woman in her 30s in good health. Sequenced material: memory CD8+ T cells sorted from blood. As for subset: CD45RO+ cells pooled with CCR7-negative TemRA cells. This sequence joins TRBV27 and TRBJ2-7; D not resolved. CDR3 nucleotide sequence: TGTGCCAGCAGTAGCTTCCAGCGCTCCTACGAGCAGTACTTC. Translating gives CASSSFQRSYEQYF.